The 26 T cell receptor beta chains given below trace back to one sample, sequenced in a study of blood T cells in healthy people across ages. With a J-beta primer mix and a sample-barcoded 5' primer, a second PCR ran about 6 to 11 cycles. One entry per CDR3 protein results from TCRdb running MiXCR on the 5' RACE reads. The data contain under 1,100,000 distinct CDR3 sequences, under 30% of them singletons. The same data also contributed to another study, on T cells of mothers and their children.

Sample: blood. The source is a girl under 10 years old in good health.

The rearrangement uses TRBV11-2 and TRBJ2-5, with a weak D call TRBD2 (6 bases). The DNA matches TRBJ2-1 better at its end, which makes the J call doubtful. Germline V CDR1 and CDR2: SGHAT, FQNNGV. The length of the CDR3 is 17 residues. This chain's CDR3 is CASSLDRLREMVDEQFF. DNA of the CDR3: TGTGCCAGCAGCTTAGATCGCCTCCGGGAGATGGTCGATGAGCAGTTCTTC.

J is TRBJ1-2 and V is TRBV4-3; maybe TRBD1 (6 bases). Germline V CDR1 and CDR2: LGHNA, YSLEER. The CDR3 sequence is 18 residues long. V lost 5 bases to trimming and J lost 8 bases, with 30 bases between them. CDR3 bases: TGCGCCAGCAGCTTAGTCGGGGCCAGGGGAGCAGGGATGGGAGGCTACACCTTC. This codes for CASSLVGARGAGMGGYTF.

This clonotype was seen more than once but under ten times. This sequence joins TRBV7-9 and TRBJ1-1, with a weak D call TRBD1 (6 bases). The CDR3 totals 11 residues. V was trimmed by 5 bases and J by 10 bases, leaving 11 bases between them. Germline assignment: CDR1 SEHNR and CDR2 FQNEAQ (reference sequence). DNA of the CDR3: TGTGCCAGCAGCGTCGGGACAAGAGCTTTCTTT. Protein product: CASSVGTRAFF.

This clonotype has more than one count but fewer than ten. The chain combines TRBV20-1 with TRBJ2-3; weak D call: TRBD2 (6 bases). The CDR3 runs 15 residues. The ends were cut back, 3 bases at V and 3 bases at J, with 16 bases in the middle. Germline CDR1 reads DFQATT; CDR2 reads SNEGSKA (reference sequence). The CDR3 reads CSARGLGDLTDTQYF. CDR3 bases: TGCAGTGCTAGGGGGCTCGGGGACTTGACAGATACGCAGTATTTT.

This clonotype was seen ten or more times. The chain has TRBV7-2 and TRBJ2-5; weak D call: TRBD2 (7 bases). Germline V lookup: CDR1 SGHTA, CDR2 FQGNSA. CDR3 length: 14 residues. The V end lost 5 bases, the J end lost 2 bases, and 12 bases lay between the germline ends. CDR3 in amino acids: CASSKGGAQETQYF. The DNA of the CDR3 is TGTGCCAGCAGCAAGGGGGGGGCTCAAGAGACCCAGTACTTC.

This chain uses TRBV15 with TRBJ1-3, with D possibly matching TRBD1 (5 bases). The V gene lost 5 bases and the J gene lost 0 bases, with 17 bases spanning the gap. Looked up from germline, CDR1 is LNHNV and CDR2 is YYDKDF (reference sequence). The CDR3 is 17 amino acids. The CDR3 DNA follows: TGTGCCACCAGCGGGACGGCAGACGGGGGCTCTGGAAACACCATATATTTT. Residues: CATSGTADGGSGNTIYF.

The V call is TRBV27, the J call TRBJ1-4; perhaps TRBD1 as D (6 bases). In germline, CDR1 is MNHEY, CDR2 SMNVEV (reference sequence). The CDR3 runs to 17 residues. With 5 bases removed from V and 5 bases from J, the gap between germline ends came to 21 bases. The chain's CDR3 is CASSPRQVWGENEKLFF. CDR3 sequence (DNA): TGTGCCAGCAGTCCCAGACAGGTCTGGGGGGAAAATGAAAAACTGTTTTTT.

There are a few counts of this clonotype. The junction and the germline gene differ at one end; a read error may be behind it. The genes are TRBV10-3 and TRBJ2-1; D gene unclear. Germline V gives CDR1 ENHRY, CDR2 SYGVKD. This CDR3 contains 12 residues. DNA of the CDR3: TGTGCCATCAGTACGTTGGGCAATGAGCGGTTCTTC. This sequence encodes CAISTLGNERFF.

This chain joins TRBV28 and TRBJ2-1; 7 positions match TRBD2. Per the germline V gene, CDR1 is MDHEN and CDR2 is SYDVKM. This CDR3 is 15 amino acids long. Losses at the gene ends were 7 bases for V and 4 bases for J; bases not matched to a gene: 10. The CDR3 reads CASTPASGLYNEQFF. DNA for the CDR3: TGTGCCAGCACGCCCGCTAGCGGACTTTACAATGAGCAGTTCTTC.

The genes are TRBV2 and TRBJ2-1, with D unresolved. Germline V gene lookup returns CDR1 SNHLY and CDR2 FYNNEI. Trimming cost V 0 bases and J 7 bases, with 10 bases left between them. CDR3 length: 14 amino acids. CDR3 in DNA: TGTGCCAGCAGTGAAGCGCTTAGGCGGAATGAGCAGTTCTTC. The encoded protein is CASSEALRRNEQFF.

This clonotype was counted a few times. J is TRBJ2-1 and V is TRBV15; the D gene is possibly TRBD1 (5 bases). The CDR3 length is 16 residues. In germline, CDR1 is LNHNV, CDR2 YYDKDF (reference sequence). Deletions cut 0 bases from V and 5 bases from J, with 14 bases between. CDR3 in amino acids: CATSRDPPQGNNEQFF. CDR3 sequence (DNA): TGTGCCACCAGCAGAGATCCCCCCCAGGGCAACAATGAGCAGTTCTTC.

The CDR3 is CASSQRLAGAPGETQYF. Here the CDR3 DNA reads TGTGCCAGCAGCCAAAGACTAGCGGGGGCCCCGGGAGAGACCCAGTACTTC. This chain connects TRBV7-8 to TRBJ2-5, with 12 bases identical to TRBD2. CDR1 SGHVS and CDR2 FQNEAQ come from the germline V gene. The V and J ends lost 5 bases and 4 bases, in that order; junction bases with no gene match: 11. This CDR3 is built from 17 residues.

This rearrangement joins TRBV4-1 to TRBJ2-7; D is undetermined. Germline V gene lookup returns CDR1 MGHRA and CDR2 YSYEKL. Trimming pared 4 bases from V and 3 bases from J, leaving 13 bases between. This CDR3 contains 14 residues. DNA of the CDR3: TGCGCCAGCAGCCCGGTAACCTCTGGCTACGAGCAGTACTTC. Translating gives CASSPVTSGYEQYF.

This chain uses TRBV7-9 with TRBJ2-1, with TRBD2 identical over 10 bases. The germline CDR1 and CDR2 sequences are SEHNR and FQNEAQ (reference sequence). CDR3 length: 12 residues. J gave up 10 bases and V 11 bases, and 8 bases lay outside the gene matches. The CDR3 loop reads CASSGRFDEQFF. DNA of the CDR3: TGTGCCTCTAGCGGGAGATTCGACGAGCAGTTCTTC.

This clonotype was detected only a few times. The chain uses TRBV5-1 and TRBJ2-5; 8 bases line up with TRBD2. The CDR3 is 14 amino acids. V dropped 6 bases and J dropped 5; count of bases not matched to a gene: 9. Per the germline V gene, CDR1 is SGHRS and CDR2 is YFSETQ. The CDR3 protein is CASMSGGPGETQYF. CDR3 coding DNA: TGCGCCAGCATGTCGGGAGGGCCGGGTGAGACCCAGTACTTC.

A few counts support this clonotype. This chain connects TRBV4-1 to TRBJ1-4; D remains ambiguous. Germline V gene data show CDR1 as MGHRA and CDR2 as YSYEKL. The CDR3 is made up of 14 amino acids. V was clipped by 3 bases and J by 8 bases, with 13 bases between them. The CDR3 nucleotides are TGCGCCAGCAGCCAGCTACCCCATGGGGAAAAACTGTTTTTT. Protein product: CASSQLPHGEKLFF.

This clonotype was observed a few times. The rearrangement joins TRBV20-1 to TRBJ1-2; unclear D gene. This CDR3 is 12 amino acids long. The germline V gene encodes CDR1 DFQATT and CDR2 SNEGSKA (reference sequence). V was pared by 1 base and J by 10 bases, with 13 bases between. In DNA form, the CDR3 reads TGCAGTGCTAGAGTGTGGCAACTCCACTACACCTTC. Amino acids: CSARVWQLHYTF.

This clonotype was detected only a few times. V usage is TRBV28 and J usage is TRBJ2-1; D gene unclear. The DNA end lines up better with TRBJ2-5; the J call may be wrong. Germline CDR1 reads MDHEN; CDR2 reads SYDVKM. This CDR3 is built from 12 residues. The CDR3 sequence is CASGPVQETQYF. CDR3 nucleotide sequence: TGTGCCAGCGGGCCGGTTCAAGAGACCCAGTACTTC.

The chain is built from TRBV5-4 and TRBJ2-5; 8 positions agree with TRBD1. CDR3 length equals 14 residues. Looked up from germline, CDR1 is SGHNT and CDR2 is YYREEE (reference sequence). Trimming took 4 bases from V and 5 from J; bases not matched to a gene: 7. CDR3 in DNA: TGTGCCAGCAGCACCCAGGGGGCTTGGGAGACCCAGTACTTC. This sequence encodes CASSTQGAWETQYF.

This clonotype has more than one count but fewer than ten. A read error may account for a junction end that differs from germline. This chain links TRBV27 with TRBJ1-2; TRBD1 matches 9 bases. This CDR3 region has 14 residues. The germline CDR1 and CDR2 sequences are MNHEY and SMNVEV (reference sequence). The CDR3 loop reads CASSPTGGDYGHTF. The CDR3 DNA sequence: TGTGCCAGCAGCCCGACAGGGGGTGATTATGGCCACACCTTC.

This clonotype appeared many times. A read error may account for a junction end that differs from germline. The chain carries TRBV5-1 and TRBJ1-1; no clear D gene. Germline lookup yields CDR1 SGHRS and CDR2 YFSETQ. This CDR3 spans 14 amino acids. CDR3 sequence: CASSFGRGNTEAFF. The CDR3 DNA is TGTGCCAGCAGCTTCGGAAGAGGTAACACTGAAGCTTTCTTT. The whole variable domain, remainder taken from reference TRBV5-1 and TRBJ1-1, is KAGVTQTPRYLIKTRGQQVTLSCSPISGHRSVSWYQQTPGQGLQFLFEYFSETQRNKGNFPGRFSGRQFSNSRSEMNVSTLELGDSALYLCASSFGRGNTEAFFGQGTRLTVV.

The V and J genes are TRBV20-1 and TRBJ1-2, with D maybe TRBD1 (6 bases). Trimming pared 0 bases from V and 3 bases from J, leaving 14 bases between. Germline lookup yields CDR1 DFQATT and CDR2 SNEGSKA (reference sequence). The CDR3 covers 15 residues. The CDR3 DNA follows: TGCAGTGCTAGAGATCGGAGCAGGGGTGACTATGGCTACACCTTC. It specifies CSARDRSRGDYGYTF.

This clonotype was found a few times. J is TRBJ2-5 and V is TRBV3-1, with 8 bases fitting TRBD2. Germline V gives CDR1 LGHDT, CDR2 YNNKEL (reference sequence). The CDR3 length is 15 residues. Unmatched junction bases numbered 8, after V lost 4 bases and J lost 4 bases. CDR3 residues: CASSPPGLDLETQYF. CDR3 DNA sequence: TGTGCCAGCAGCCCCCCGGGACTAGATCTAGAGACCCAGTACTTC.

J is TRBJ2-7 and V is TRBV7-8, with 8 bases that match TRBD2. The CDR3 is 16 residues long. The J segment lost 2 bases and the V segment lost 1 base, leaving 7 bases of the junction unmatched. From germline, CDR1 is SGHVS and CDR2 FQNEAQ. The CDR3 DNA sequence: TGTGCCAGCAGCTTAGAGGTGGCGGGGGGAACCTACGAGCAGTACTTC. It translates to CASSLEVAGGTYEQYF.

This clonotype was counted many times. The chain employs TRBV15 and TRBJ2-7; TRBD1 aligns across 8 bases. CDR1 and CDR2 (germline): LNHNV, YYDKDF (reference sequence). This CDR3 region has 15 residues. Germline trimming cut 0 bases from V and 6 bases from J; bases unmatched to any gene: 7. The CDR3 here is CATSREGQGRSEQYF. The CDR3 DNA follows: TGTGCCACCAGCAGAGAAGGACAGGGACGTAGCGAGCAGTACTTC.

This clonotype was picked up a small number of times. CDR3 amino acids: CASSALAGGWNTQYF. CDR3 nucleotides: TGTGCCAGCAGTGCCCTGGCGGGAGGATGGAATACGCAGTATTTT. The V gene is TRBV25-1, the J gene TRBJ2-3; 8 nucleotides match TRBD2. Germline V gives CDR1 MGHDK, CDR2 SYGVNS. The CDR3 spans 15 residues. The V gene end was trimmed by 4 bases and the J gene end by 7 bases; junction bases not matched to a gene: 10.